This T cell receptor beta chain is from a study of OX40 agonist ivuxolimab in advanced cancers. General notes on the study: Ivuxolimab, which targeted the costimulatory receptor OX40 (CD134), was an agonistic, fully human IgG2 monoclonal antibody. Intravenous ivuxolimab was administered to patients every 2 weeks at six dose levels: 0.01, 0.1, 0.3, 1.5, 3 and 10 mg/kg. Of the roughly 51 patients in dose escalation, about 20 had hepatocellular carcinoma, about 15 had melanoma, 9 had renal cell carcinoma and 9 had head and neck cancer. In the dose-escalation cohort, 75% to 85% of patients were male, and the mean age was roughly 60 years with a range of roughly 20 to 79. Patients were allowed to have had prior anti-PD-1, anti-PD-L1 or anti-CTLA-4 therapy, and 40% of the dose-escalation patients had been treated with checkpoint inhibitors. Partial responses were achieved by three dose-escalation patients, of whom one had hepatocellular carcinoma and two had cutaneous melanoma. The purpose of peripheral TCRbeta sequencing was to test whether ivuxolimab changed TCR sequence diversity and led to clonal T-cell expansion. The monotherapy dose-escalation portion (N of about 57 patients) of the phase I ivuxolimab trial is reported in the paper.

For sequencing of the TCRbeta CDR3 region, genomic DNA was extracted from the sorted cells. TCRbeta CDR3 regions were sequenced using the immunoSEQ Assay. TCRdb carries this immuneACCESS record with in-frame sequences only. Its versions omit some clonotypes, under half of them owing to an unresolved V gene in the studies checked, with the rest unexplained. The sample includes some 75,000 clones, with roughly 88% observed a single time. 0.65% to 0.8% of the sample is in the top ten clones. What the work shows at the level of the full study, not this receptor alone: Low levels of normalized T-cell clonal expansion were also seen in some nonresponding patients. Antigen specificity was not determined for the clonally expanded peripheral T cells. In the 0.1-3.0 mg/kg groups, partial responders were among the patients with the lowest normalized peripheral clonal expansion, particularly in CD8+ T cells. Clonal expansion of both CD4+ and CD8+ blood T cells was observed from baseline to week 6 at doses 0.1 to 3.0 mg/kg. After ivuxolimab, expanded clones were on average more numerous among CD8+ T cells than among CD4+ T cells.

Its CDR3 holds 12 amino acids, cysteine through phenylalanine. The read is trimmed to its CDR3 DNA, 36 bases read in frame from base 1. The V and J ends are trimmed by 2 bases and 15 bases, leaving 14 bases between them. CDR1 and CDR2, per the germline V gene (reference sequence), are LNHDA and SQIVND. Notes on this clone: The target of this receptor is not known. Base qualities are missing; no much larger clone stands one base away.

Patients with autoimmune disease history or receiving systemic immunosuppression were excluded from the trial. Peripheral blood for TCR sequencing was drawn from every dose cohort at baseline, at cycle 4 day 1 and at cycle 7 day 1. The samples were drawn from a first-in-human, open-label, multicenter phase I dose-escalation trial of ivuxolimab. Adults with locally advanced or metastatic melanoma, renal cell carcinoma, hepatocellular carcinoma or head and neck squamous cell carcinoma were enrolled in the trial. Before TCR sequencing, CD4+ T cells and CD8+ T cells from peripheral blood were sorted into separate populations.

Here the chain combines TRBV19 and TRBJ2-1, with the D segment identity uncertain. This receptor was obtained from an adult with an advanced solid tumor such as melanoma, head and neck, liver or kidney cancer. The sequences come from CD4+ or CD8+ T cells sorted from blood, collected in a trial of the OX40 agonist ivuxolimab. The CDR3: CASSISDTVRFF. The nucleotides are TGTGCCAGTAGTATAAGCGACACCGTACGGTTCTTC.